Presented here are 16 T cell receptor beta chains from one specimen sequenced in a study of cytomegalovirus exposure and HLA in healthy donors. The data were produced by immunoSEQ multiplex PCR, yet TCRdb's version contains in-frame clones alone and is incomplete. There are around 98,000 clones in the sample; 70% to 90% occur only once, and 3.5% to 5% lies in the top ten. Sequencing was done on a sample of PBMCs. Every receptor here comes from a woman aged 25 to 39 in good health and CMV-seronegative.

The sample holds a few counts of this clone. The CDR3 DNA reads as TGTGCCAGCAGTTCCGTGGAGCGACCGACCGAGCAGTACTTC. Encoded protein: CASSSVERPTEQYF. The genes are TRBV27 and TRBJ2-7; D ambiguous. This CDR3 spans 14 amino acids. V lost 4 bases and J 6 bases, leaving 16 bases between the germline ends. The germline V gene encodes CDR1 MNHEY and CDR2 SMNVEV (reference sequence).

The chain has TRBV9 and TRBJ2-7; TRBD2 matches 9 bases. Germline V lookup: CDR1 SGDLS, CDR2 YYNGEE. Trimming cost V 3 bases and J 2 bases; bases outside gene matches: 6. The CDR3 is made up of 15 amino acids. CDR3 in amino acids: CASSASGGLTYEQYF. For the CDR3, the DNA is TGTGCCAGCAGCGCAAGCGGGGGGCTCACCTACGAGCAGTACTTC.

The chain links TRBV29-1 to TRBJ1-1; D is possibly TRBD1 (6 bases). Germline V gives CDR1 SQVTM, CDR2 ANQGSEA. V was cut by 1 base and J by 5 bases, with 11 bases left in between. The CDR3 totals 13 residues. CDR3 nucleotide sequence: TGCAGCGTTGAAGGGGACACCCGGACTGAAGCTTTCTTT. This codes for CSVEGDTRTEAFF.

CDR3: CAWSVQAWEKLFF. In nucleotides, the CDR3 is TGTGCCTGGAGTGTACAGGCGTGGGAAAAACTGTTTTTT. The chain links TRBV30 to TRBJ1-4, with a weak D call TRBD1 (5 bases). The CDR3 sequence is 13 residues long. The ends were cut back, 0 bases at V and 8 bases at J, with 10 bases in the middle. Germline V gives CDR1 GTSNPN, CDR2 SVGIG (reference sequence). The full variable domain, its missing parts supplied by reference TRBV30 and TRBJ1-4, is SQTIHQWPATLVQPVGSPLSLECTVEGTSNPNLYWYRQAAGRGLQLLFYSVGIGQISSEVPQNLSASRPQDRQFILSSKKLLLSDSGFYLCAWSVQAWEKLFFGSGTQLSVL.

The chain employs TRBV10-3 and TRBJ2-2, with 8 bases aligning to TRBD1. Germline V gene data show CDR1 as ENHRY and CDR2 as SYGVKD. The CDR3 runs 16 residues. Germline trimming cut 8 bases from V and 1 base from J; bases unmatched to any gene: 9. The CDR3 DNA sequence: TGTGCCATCCCCGATTCCGGGACAGGGAACACCGGGGAGCTGTTTTTT. Protein: CAIPDSGTGNTGELFF.

The chain joins TRBV7-8 to TRBJ1-1; D is unresolved. The germline CDR1 and CDR2 sequences are SGHVS and FQNEAQ. The V end was cut by 5 bases, the J end by 1 base, with 17 bases between. The CDR3 has 16 amino acids. DNA for the CDR3: TGTGCCAGCAGCCCCAACTCGGTACAGACGAACACTGAAGCTTTCTTT. Translated, it gives CASSPNSVQTNTEAFF.

There are a few counts of this clone. This sequence joins TRBV19 and TRBJ1-2; 7 nucleotides align to TRBD1. V lost 9 bases, J lost 4 bases, and 5 bases stayed unmatched. Germline V gene data show CDR1 as LNHDA and CDR2 as SQIVND (reference sequence). CDR3 length equals 12 residues. CDR3 sequence reads: CASADRVYGYTF. The CDR3 nucleotides are TGTGCCAGCGCCGACAGGGTCTATGGCTACACCTTC.

Regarding this clone: Compared with germline, one end of the junction differs, possibly owing to a read error. The chain couples TRBV27 to TRBJ1-1, with D uncertain. CDR3 length: 14 amino acids. The germline V gene encodes CDR1 MNHEY and CDR2 SMNVEV (reference sequence). The CDR3 is CASSAQVIRKPELF. CDR3 coding DNA: TGTGCCAGCAGTGCCCAGGTTATACGAAAGCCGGAACTCTTT.

This clone was counted a single time. This chain connects TRBV7-9 to TRBJ2-4; 10 bases map to TRBD2. The CDR3 consists of 19 residues. Germline CDR1 and CDR2: SEHNR and FQNEAQ (reference sequence). The junction had 11 bases not matched to a gene; V was cut back by 3 bases and J by 0 bases. The CDR3 is CASSLDRAGGTLAKNIQYF. CDR3 nucleotides: TGTGCCAGCAGCTTGGATCGAGCGGGAGGGACACTAGCCAAAAACATTCAGTACTTC.

This chain links TRBV14 with TRBJ1-2; D not certain. The CDR3 contains 14 residues. V dropped 0 bases and J dropped 0 bases, with 5 bases sitting between them. The germline CDR1 and CDR2 sequences are SGHDN and FVKESK. CDR3 nucleotides: TGTGCCAGCAGCCAAGATCTAGCTAACTATGGCTACACCTTC. It is translated as CASSQDLANYGYTF.

This clone was picked up one time. The chain employs TRBV2 and TRBJ2-5; 7 nucleotides match TRBD2. CDR3 size: 14 residues. CDR1 and CDR2 (germline): SNHLY, FYNNEI. Trimming at V came to 10 bases and at J to 5 bases, leaving 13 bases not matched to a gene. The CDR3 region is CATRLGSGGETQYF. The CDR3 DNA reads as TGTGCCACCCGATTGGGCTCCGGGGGGGAGACCCAGTACTTC.

The chain joins TRBV10-3 to TRBJ1-4, with 8 bases fitting TRBD1. Germline values: CDR1 ENHRY, CDR2 SYGVKD. Trimming took 6 bases from V and 8 from J; bases not matched to a gene: 5. The CDR3 length is 13 residues. The CDR3 reads CAIRTGGDEKLFF. CDR3 nucleotides: TGTGCCATCAGAACAGGGGGGGACGAAAAACTGTTTTTT.

The chain couples TRBV19 to TRBJ2-7; D gene unclear. Germline V gene data show CDR1 as LNHDA and CDR2 as SQIVND (reference sequence). The CDR3 runs 13 residues. V lost 3 bases and J lost 1, with 7 bases in between. The DNA for the CDR3 is TGTGCCAGTAGTATCAGCAGGTCCTACGAGCAGTACTTC. Protein sequence: CASSISRSYEQYF.

This chain joins TRBV5-1 and TRBJ1-2, with TRBD1 matching 10 bases. CDR3 length equals 17 residues. From germline, CDR1 is SGHRS and CDR2 YFSETQ. V lost 2 bases and J lost 4; bases outside the gene matches: 11. CDR3 amino acids: CASSLRTGGFAGYGYTF. The CDR3, as DNA: TGCGCCAGCAGCTTACGGACAGGGGGTTTTGCAGGCTATGGCTACACCTTC.

V and J are TRBV7-2 and TRBJ2-3, with D perhaps matching TRBD2 (5 bases). The V gene lost 5 bases and the J gene lost 6 bases, with 18 bases spanning the gap. From germline, CDR1 is SGHTA and CDR2 FQGNSA. The CDR3 is 15 residues long. DNA for the CDR3: TGTGCCAGCAGCGGGGAGAGGGCCGCCAGGGATACGCAGTATTTT. Translating it yields CASSGERAARDTQYF.

The chain is built from TRBV29-1 and TRBJ1-2, with TRBD1 matching 8 bases. This CDR3 contains 13 residues. CDR1 is SQVTM and CDR2 is ANQGSEA in the germline V gene. Trimming removed 7 bases from V and 4 bases from J; junction bases left unmatched: 8. Written as DNA, the CDR3 is TGCAGCGGCGAAACAGGGGGAGGCTATGGCTACACCTTC. It encodes CSGETGGGYGYTF. The whole variable domain, filled in from reference TRBV29-1 and TRBJ1-2, reads SAVISQKPSRDICQRGTSLTIQCQVDSQVTMMFWYRQQPGQSLTLIATANQGSEATYESGFVIDKFPISRPNLTFSTLTVSNMSPEDSSIYLCSGETGGGYGYTFGSGTRLTVV.